This is a list of T cell receptor beta chains from one sample in a study of T cell changes during pregnancy in multiple sclerosis. Some clones are missing from TCRdb's copy, which holds only in-frame ones; the method was immunoSEQ multiplex PCR. The table includes around 62,000 clones, 85% to 95% detected once. Sequencing was performed on CD8+ T cells from peripheral blood mononuclear cells, taken in the second trimester of pregnancy. Receptors originate from a female donor with multiple sclerosis, enrolled in a pregnancy study. CDR3s include the opening cysteine and the closing phenylalanine or tryptophan. A D gene is named only where the DNA matches it firmly. Clone size is not always given. Where it is, it says once, few, many or a class for expanded clones.

clone_size j_call v_call d_call cdr3_aa cdr3_nt
- TRBJ1-1 TRBV9 - CASSATGNLNTEAFF TGTGCCAGCAGCGCTACAGGGAACTTGAACACTGAAGCTTTCTTT
- TRBJ1-1 TRBV19 TRBD1 CASSLDREPTEAFF TGTGCCAGTAGTCTTGACAGGGAACCCACTGAAGCTTTCTTT
- TRBJ1-5 TRBV5-4 - CASSFSSPMGNQPQHF TGTGCCAGCAGCTTTTCAAGCCCCATGGGCAATCAGCCCCAGCATTTT
- TRBJ2-1 TRBV4-1 TRBD2 CASSQDSTSGTYNEQFF TGCGCCAGCAGCCAAGATAGTACTAGCGGGACCTACAATGAGCAGTTCTTC
- TRBJ2-7 TRBV27 - CASSLLYRGGKDEQYF TGTGCCAGCAGTTTACTCTATCGAGGAGGGAAGGACGAGCAGTACTTC
once TRBJ2-1 TRBV10-3 - CAISSGFEITEQFF TGTGCCATATCCAGCGGATTCGAGATAACTGAGCAGTTCTTC
- TRBJ2-3 TRBV6-5 TRBD2 CASRNRDYTDTQYF TGTGCCAGCAGAAACCGGGACTATACAGATACGCAGTATTTT
- TRBJ2-1 TRBV7-9 TRBD1 CASSGPTGDNEQFF TGTGCCAGCAGCGGACCGACAGGGGACAATGAGCAGTTCTTC
once TRBJ1-1 TRBV27 TRBD1 CASSVQQGGTEAFF TGTGCCAGCAGTGTCCAACAGGGGGGCACTGAAGCTTTCTTT
- TRBJ2-2 TRBV11-1 TRBD2 CASSLGLAGGGELFF TGTGCCAGCAGCCTAGGACTAGCGGGAGGCGGGGAGCTGTTTTTT
- TRBJ2-2 TRBV5-1 TRBD2 CASSLDSGRAIGELFF TGCGCCAGCAGCTTGGATAGCGGGAGGGCCATCGGGGAGCTGTTTTTT
once TRBJ2-5 TRBV5-1 - CASSLMRQLQETQYF TGCGCCAGCAGCTTGATGCGACAGTTACAAGAGACCCAGTACTTC
- TRBJ2-7 TRBV27 - CASSLSASAYEQYF TGTGCCAGCAGTTTATCGGCTAGCGCCTACGAGCAGTACTTC
once TRBJ2-1 TRBV9 TRBD2 CASSVVGTSQFEQFF TGTGCCAGCAGCGTAGTAGGGACTAGCCAATTCGAGCAGTTCTTC
- TRBJ2-1 TRBV27 TRBD1 CASTTGTANEQFF TGTGCCAGCACCACCGGGACAGCAAATGAGCAGTTCTTC
- TRBJ1-1 TRBV19 - CASRQENTEAFF TGTGCCAGTAGACAGGAGAACACTGAAGCTTTCTTT
once TRBJ2-4 TRBV5-8 - CASREVAKNIQYF TGTGCCAGCAGGGAGGTAGCCAAAAACATTCAGTACTTC
- TRBJ1-2 TRBV27 TRBD1 CASSLSIQGAGNGYTF TGTGCCAGCAGTTTATCGATCCAGGGGGCGGGAAATGGCTACACCTTC
- TRBJ2-1 TRBV7-6 TRBD1 CASSLDRGLYNEQFF TGTGCCAGCAGCCTGGACAGGGGGTTATACAATGAGCAGTTCTTC
- TRBJ2-1 TRBV7-8 - CASSLFRRGVSVNEQFF TGTGCCAGCAGCTTATTCCGGCGGGGAGTATCGGTCAATGAGCAGTTCTTC
- TRBJ2-3 TRBV13 - CATGDSFTDTQYF TGTGCCACTGGGGACTCATTCACAGATACGCAGTATTTT
- TRBJ2-5 TRBV4-3 - CASSQDLKEVGETQYF TGCGCCAGCAGCCAAGATCTGAAGGAGGTAGGAGAGACCCAGTACTTC
- TRBJ2-1 TRBV4-3 TRBD2 CASSQGRGVGNEQFF TGCGCCAGCAGCCAAGGACGGGGGGTGGGGAATGAGCAGTTCTTC
once TRBJ2-1 TRBV9 TRBD2 CASSVGGLAGINEQFF TGTGCCAGCAGCGTAGGGGGACTAGCGGGCATCAATGAGCAGTTCTTC
- TRBJ1-2 TRBV19 - CASSPQGRNGYTF TGTGCCAGTAGTCCTCAGGGCAGGAATGGCTACACCTTC
- TRBJ2-1 TRBV11-3 TRBD2 CASSSRLAGYNEQFF TGTGCCAGCAGCTCAAGACTAGCGGGTTACAATGAGCAGTTCTTC
- TRBJ2-6 TRBV28 TRBD1 CASRRTGVVSGANVLTF TGTGCCAGCAGACGGACAGGGGTTGTCTCTGGGGCCAACGTCCTGACTTTC
- TRBJ1-1 TRBV7-6 TRBD1 CASSPGGKNTEAFF TGTGCCAGCAGTCCAGGGGGGAAGAACACTGAAGCTTTCTTT
- TRBJ1-1 TRBV7-9 TRBD1 CASRGNSQGLNTEAFF TGTGCCAGCAGAGGTAACTCACAGGGGCTGAACACTGAAGCTTTCTTT
- TRBJ2-1 TRBV27 TRBD2 CASAAGGGNEQFF TGTGCCAGCGCCGCGGGAGGGGGTAATGAGCAGTTCTTC
- TRBJ2-7 TRBV7-9 TRBD1 CASSSPGQGLYEQYF TGTGCCAGCAGCTCCCCGGGACAGGGGCTCTACGAGCAGTACTTC
- TRBJ2-7 TRBV5-1 TRBD1 CASSEGQGNPYEQYF TGCGCCAGCAGCGAGGGACAGGGGAACCCCTACGAGCAGTACTTC
- TRBJ1-2 TRBV2 TRBD1 CASRGTGNYGYTF TGTGCCAGCAGGGGGACAGGCAACTATGGCTACACCTTC
- TRBJ2-5 TRBV11-3 TRBD1 CASSRTGSQETQYF TGTGCCAGCAGCCGGACAGGTTCTCAAGAGACCCAGTACTTC
- TRBJ2-7 TRBV29-1 TRBD1 CSVEGATGDGYEQYF TGCAGCGTTGAAGGGGCGACAGGGGACGGTTACGAGCAGTACTTC
- TRBJ1-3 TRBV19 - CASVYRGSGNTIYF TGTGCCAGCGTTTACCGGGGGTCTGGAAACACCATATATTTT
- TRBJ1-5 TRBV2 - CASWRGSGWPQHF TGTGCCAGCTGGAGGGGAAGTGGTTGGCCCCAGCATTTT
once TRBJ2-7 TRBV6-6 TRBD2 CASRTVAGGLEQYF TGTGCCAGCCGCACCGTGGCGGGAGGGCTTGAGCAGTACTTC
- TRBJ1-4 TRBV7-6 - CASSLLGHPTTNEKLFF TGTGCCAGCAGCTTATTGGGACACCCAACAACTAATGAAAAACTGTTTTTT
- TRBJ1-6 TRBV7-6 - CASSLAAAGNSPLHF TGTGCCAGCAGCTTAGCTGCCGCAGGGAATTCACCCCTCCACTTT
few TRBJ2-7 TRBV19 TRBD2 CASSIGGSEQYF TGTGCCAGTAGTATCGGCGGGAGCGAGCAGTACTTC
- TRBJ2-7 TRBV9 - CASSPPSSYEQYF TGTGCCAGCAGCCCCCCGAGTTCCTACGAGCAGTACTTC
once TRBJ2-7 TRBV7-4 - CASSEWKGREGYEQYF TGTGCCAGCAGCGAATGGAAGGGCAGGGAAGGCTACGAGCAGTACTTC